Below are 27 T cell receptor beta chains sequenced from a single sample in a study of molecular identifiers for immune sequencing clone quantification. TCRdb re-derived calls from the PCR reads in MiXCR, one entry per CDR3 protein. Found here are 85,000 to 130,000 distinct CDR3 sequences, over 30% of them singletons; the top ten hold 4% to 5%. Sequenced sample: naive CD8+ T cells from blood, with Jurkat cell RNA spiked in. Subset in this sample: FACS-sorted CD8+CD4-CCR7+CD45RA+ naive T cells. These receptor sequences come from a human donor in good health. Some libraries in this study had Jurkat cell RNA spiked in.

This clonotype was recorded at least ten times. The CDR3: CASSPVWMDTQYF. The CDR3 coding sequence is TGTGCCAGCAGCCCCGTTTGGATGGATACGCAGTATTTT. The V call is TRBV7-9, the J call TRBJ2-3; D is undetermined. The CDR3 runs to 13 residues. The V and J ends lost 5 bases and 6 bases respectively, with 12 bases between them. The germline V gene encodes CDR1 SEHNR and CDR2 FQNEAQ (reference sequence).

This clonotype was observed a handful of times. V and J are TRBV3-1 and TRBJ2-1; 8 positions match TRBD2. The ends lost 1 base at V and 2 bases at J; junction bases unmatched: 4. Germline V CDR1 and CDR2: LGHDT, YNNKEL (reference sequence). The CDR3 loop spans 16 amino acids. CDR3 amino acids: CASSQGSGGAYNEQFF. The CDR3 DNA reads as TGTGCCAGCAGCCAAGGCAGCGGGGGAGCCTACAATGAGCAGTTCTTC.

This clonotype was counted only a few times. This sequence joins TRBV28 and TRBJ2-3; 11 bases align to TRBD2. The germline V gene has CDR1 MDHEN and CDR2 SYDVKM. The CDR3 covers 19 residues. Trimming cost V 2 bases and J 4 bases; bases outside gene matches: 14. The CDR3: CASSLRGLAGPSSPDTQYF. CDR3 nucleotide sequence: TGTGCCAGCAGTTTAAGAGGACTAGCGGGTCCATCCAGCCCAGATACGCAGTATTTT.

A word on this clonotype: This is likely a read error, given that the CDR3 carries no conserved phenylalanine or tryptophan at its end. J is TRBJ2-2 and V is TRBV4-1; D is unresolved. The CDR3 is 15 amino acids. CDR1 is MGHRA and CDR2 is YSYEKL in the germline V gene. V lost 2 bases to trimming and J lost 5 bases, with 12 bases between them. Written as DNA, the CDR3 is TGCGCCAGCAGCCAATTTCAGAGTCCTACCGGGGAGCTGTTTTTA. This translates into CASSQFQSPTGELFL.

This clonotype showed up just once. A much larger clonotype is one base distant, so this may be a read error. This rearrangement joins TRBV7-4 to TRBJ2-5; D might be TRBD1 (5 bases). The CDR3 sequence is 15 residues long. V gave up 4 bases and J gave up 1 base, with 13 bases separating them. Germline-derived CDR1 and CDR2 are SGHVT and SQSDAQ. CDR3 protein: CASSYSRDSQETQYF. The CDR3 DNA sequence: TGTGCCAGCAGCTATTCTCGAGACAGCCAAGAGACCCAGTACTTC.

The rearrangement joins TRBV21-1 to TRBJ2-3; the table's D call, TRBD2, was not checked against the DNA. TRBV21-1 corresponds to a pseudogene. The CDR3 is 21 residues long. CDR3 sequence: CASKPSRLAEILTPSGDAQYF. In DNA, the CDR3 is TGTGCCAGCAAACCTTCCCGACTAGCGGAGATACTTACTCCGAGCGGAGATGCGCAGTATTTT.

As for this clonotype: Being one base from a much bigger clone, this may be a read error. The J gene is TRBJ2-4, the V gene TRBV2; 7 bases agree with TRBD1. CDR3 size: 12 residues. The germline V gene encodes CDR1 SNHLY and CDR2 FYNNEI. DNA for the CDR3: TGTGTCAGCAGTGGGGACAGTTACATTCAGTACTTC. This translates into CVSSGDSYIQYF.

This clonotype occurred a few times. V gene TRBV7-8 combines with J gene TRBJ2-5; 8 positions match TRBD2. CDR1 is SGHVS, CDR2 FQNEAQ, per germline. CDR3 size: 15 residues. V gave up 5 bases and J gave up 0 bases; unmatched junction bases: 5. CDR3 sequence (DNA): TGTGCCAGCAGCATACCGGGACTAGACCAAGAGACCCAGTACTTC. Translated: CASSIPGLDQETQYF. Full variable domain (missing parts from reference TRBV7-8 and TRBJ2-5): GAGVSQSPRYKVAKRGQDVALRCDPISGHVSLFWYQQALGQGPEFLTYFQNEAQLDKSGLPSDRFFAERPEGSVSTLKIQRTQQEDSAVYLCASSIPGLDQETQYFGPGTRLLVL.

A note on this clonotype: Since a much larger clone is just one base distant, this may be a read error. J is TRBJ1-1 and V is TRBV25-1, with D maybe TRBD1 (5 bases). The V gene's germline CDR1 is MGHDK and CDR2 SYGVNS. Trimming left V 5 bases short and J 4 bases short, with 11 bases between. This CDR3 has 13 amino acids. The CDR3 nucleotides are TGTGCCAGCAGTAGCGGGACGAGCACTGAAGCTTTCTTT. It specifies CASSSGTSTEAFF.

In DNA, the CDR3 is TGTGCCAGCAGTTCACAGGGGGGAGAGCGTAAAAACATTCAGTACTTC. Translation gives CASSSQGGERKNIQYF. V is TRBV6-5 and J is TRBJ2-4; 8 positions agree with TRBD1. CDR3 length: 16 amino acids. Trimming took 4 bases from V and 4 from J; bases not matched to a gene: 9. CDR1 and CDR2 (germline): MNHEY, SVGAGI.

The chain recombines TRBV28 with TRBJ2-3; D perhaps matches TRBD2 (6 bases). The CDR3 totals 15 residues. Germline CDR1 MDHEN, CDR2 SYDVKM. V was cut by 6 bases and J by 4 bases, with 17 bases left in between. The DNA for the CDR3 is TGTGCCAGCAGCGGTGTGGGCGGGATTTCAGATACGCAGTATTTT. Translated: CASSGVGGISDTQYF. The full variable domain, in which reference TRBV28 and TRBJ2-3 provide the parts outside the CDR3, is DVKVTQSSRYLVKRTGEKVFLECVQDMDHENMFWYRQDPGLGLRLIYFSYDVKMKEKGDIPEGYSVSREKKERFSLILESASTNQTSMYLCASSGVGGISDTQYFGPGTRLTVL.

As to this clonotype: This may stem from a read error, because a much larger clone lies one nucleotide away. The rearrangement uses TRBV7-2 and TRBJ2-7, with 7 bases identical to TRBD2. V shed 5 bases, J shed 3 bases, and the junction held 4 bases outside the gene matches. Per germline, CDR1 SGHTA and CDR2 FQGNSA. The CDR3 has 13 amino acids. CDR3 sequence: CTSSPAGDYEQYF. The CDR3 DNA reads as TGTACCAGCAGCCCCGCGGGGGACTACGAGCAGTACTTC.

The chain uses TRBV5-1 and TRBJ2-5; no definite D call. Germline V lookup: CDR1 SGHRS, CDR2 YFSETQ. The CDR3 has 15 residues. Trimming stripped 6 bases from V and 5 bases from J, with 20 bases between. The CDR3 protein is CASNEPTVLSETQYF. The CDR3 coding sequence is TGCGCCAGCAACGAACCGACCGTTTTGTCGGAGACCCAGTACTTC.

On this clonotype itself: A read error may produce the germline difference seen at one junction end. V usage is TRBV4-3 and J usage is TRBJ1-4; D is uncertain. In germline, CDR1 is LGHNA, CDR2 YSLEER. This CDR3 contains 15 residues. The CDR3 nucleotides are TGCGCCAGCAGCACCCGGGCGAGGACTAATGAAAATCTGTTTTTT. Residues: CASSTRARTNENLFF.

To note about this clonotype: At one of its ends the junction is not consistent with the germline gene, which may arise from a read error. J is TRBJ2-7 and V is TRBV28; D perhaps matches TRBD2 (6 bases). The CDR3 has 17 residues. From germline, CDR1 is MDHEN and CDR2 SYDVKM. The CDR3 region is CASGLPGDTTWSYEQYF. The CDR3 DNA reads TGTGCCAGCGGTTTGCCGGGAGATACCACTTGGTCCTACGAGCAGTACTTC.

This rearrangement joins TRBV20-1 to TRBJ2-1, with 9 bases lining up with TRBD2. CDR1 DFQATT and CDR2 SNEGSKA come from the germline V gene (reference sequence). With V trimmed by 4 bases and J by 9 bases, 7 bases remained unmatched. The CDR3 is 13 residues long. The DNA of the CDR3 is TGCAGTGCTATGGCGGGAGGGCTGGGTGAGCAGTTCTTC. It encodes CSAMAGGLGEQFF.

The CDR3 region has the DNA TGTGCCAGCAGCTTCACGCTGTGGTTTGAGCAGTTCTTC. As protein: CASSFTLWFEQFF. The chain uses TRBV7-2 and TRBJ2-1; D gene ambiguous. CDR3 length: 13 residues. The ends were cut back, 3 bases at V and 9 bases at J, with 12 bases in the middle. CDR1 and CDR2 from the germline V gene are SGHTA and FQGNSA. Filled out from reference TRBV7-2 and TRBJ2-1, the complete variable domain reads GAGVSQSPSNKVTEKGKDVELRCDPISGHTALYWYRQSLGQGLEFLIYFQGNSAPDKSGLPSDRFSAERTGGSVSTLTIQRTQQEDSAVYLCASSFTLWFEQFFGPGTRLTVL.

At least ten counts were recorded for this clonotype. The chain couples TRBV5-4 to TRBJ2-5; D not resolved. CDR3 length equals 14 residues. The germline gives CDR1 SGHNT, CDR2 YYREEE (reference sequence). Trimming took off 3 bases at V and 1 base at J, with 10 bases between the two ends. Here the CDR3 reads CASSSSSFQETQYF. DNA for the CDR3: TGTGCCAGCAGCTCCAGCAGTTTCCAAGAGACCCAGTACTTC.

The table lists this clonotype with a few counts. The chain employs TRBV6-6 and TRBJ1-4, with 7 bases fitting TRBD1. Trimming took 4 bases from V and 5 from J; bases not matched to a gene: 4. CDR1 MNHNY and CDR2 SVGAGI come from the germline V gene (reference sequence). The CDR3 sequence is 14 residues long. The CDR3: CASSWDSINEKLFF. In DNA, the CDR3 is TGTGCCAGCAGTTGGGACAGCATAAATGAAAAACTGTTTTTT.

The chain couples TRBV4-2 to TRBJ1-1; 8 bases line up with TRBD1. Germline assignment: CDR1 LGHNA and CDR2 YNFKEQ. V was clipped by 4 bases and J by 3 bases; unmatched bases: 10. The CDR3 extends over 16 amino acids. This CDR3 reads CASSRRGQGGHTEAFF. CDR3 DNA: TGTGCCAGCAGCCGCCGCGGACAGGGTGGGCACACTGAAGCTTTCTTT.

V gene TRBV6-5 combines with J gene TRBJ2-3; TRBD1 might be the D (5 bases). The germline V gene has CDR1 MNHEY and CDR2 SVGAGI. The CDR3 is made up of 14 amino acids. V gave up 2 bases and J gave up 3 bases, with 9 bases separating them. The CDR3 is CASSYNSGTDTQYF. CDR3 coding DNA: TGTGCCAGCAGTTACAATTCAGGGACAGATACGCAGTATTTT.

Worth noting for this clonotype: Its ends do not fully match the called genes, so a read error is possible. The rearrangement uses TRBV28 and TRBJ2-5; D gene unclear. Germline-derived CDR1 and CDR2 are MDHEN and SYDVKM. The CDR3 has 13 residues. The chain's CDR3 is CASGLKAQETQHF. CDR3 DNA sequence: TGTGCCAGCGGTTTAAAGGCCCAAGAGACCCAGCACTTC.

This chain links TRBV4-3 with TRBJ1-5; D ambiguous. This CDR3 is 17 amino acids long. Germline V CDR1 and CDR2: LGHNA, YSLEER. V was trimmed by 1 base and J by 0 bases, leaving 13 bases between them. In DNA form, the CDR3 reads TGCGCCAGCAGCCAAGTAGTCCCGCCGACTAGCAATCAGCCCCAGCATTTT. Protein product: CASSQVVPPTSNQPQHF.

In this sample, this clonotype turned up many times. This chain connects TRBV7-7 to TRBJ2-2; D remains ambiguous. This CDR3 has 12 amino acids. Trimming took off 6 bases at V and 7 bases at J, with 9 bases between the two ends. The germline CDR1 and CDR2 sequences are SSHAT and FNYEAQ (reference sequence). The CDR3 loop is CASRPQDGELFF. The CDR3 DNA follows: TGTGCCAGCAGACCCCAGGACGGGGAGCTGTTTTTT.

CDR3 region: CASSQGKVRETQYF. CDR3 nucleotide sequence: TGTGCCAGCAGCCAAGGCAAGGTTCGGGAGACCCAGTACTTC. The J gene is TRBJ2-5, the V gene TRBV4-2; D not resolved. CDR1 and CDR2 from the germline V gene are LGHNA and YNFKEQ. Trimming cost V 1 base and J 5 bases, with 11 bases left between them. There are 14 residues in the CDR3.

This clonotype has just one count. This chain connects TRBV12-3 or TRBV12-4 to TRBJ1-1, with TRBD1 matching 8 bases. The CDR3 totals 15 residues. Unmatched junction bases numbered 10, after V lost 5 bases and J lost 5 bases. CDR3 coding DNA: TGTGCCAGCAGTGTGACAGGGGTCGGTCGGACTGAAGCTTTCTTT. Protein product: CASSVTGVGRTEAFF.

This clonotype was detected a few times. The chain is built from TRBV11-2 and TRBJ2-5, with 8 positions matching TRBD2. The V and J ends lost 0 bases and 9 bases, in that order; junction bases with no gene match: 12. This CDR3 has 16 amino acids. Germline V gene data show CDR1 as SGHAT and CDR2 as FQNNGV. CDR3 amino acids: CASSLDVASGPKAQYF. CDR3 nucleotide sequence: TGTGCCAGCAGCTTAGATGTGGCTAGCGGGCCAAAAGCCCAGTACTTC.